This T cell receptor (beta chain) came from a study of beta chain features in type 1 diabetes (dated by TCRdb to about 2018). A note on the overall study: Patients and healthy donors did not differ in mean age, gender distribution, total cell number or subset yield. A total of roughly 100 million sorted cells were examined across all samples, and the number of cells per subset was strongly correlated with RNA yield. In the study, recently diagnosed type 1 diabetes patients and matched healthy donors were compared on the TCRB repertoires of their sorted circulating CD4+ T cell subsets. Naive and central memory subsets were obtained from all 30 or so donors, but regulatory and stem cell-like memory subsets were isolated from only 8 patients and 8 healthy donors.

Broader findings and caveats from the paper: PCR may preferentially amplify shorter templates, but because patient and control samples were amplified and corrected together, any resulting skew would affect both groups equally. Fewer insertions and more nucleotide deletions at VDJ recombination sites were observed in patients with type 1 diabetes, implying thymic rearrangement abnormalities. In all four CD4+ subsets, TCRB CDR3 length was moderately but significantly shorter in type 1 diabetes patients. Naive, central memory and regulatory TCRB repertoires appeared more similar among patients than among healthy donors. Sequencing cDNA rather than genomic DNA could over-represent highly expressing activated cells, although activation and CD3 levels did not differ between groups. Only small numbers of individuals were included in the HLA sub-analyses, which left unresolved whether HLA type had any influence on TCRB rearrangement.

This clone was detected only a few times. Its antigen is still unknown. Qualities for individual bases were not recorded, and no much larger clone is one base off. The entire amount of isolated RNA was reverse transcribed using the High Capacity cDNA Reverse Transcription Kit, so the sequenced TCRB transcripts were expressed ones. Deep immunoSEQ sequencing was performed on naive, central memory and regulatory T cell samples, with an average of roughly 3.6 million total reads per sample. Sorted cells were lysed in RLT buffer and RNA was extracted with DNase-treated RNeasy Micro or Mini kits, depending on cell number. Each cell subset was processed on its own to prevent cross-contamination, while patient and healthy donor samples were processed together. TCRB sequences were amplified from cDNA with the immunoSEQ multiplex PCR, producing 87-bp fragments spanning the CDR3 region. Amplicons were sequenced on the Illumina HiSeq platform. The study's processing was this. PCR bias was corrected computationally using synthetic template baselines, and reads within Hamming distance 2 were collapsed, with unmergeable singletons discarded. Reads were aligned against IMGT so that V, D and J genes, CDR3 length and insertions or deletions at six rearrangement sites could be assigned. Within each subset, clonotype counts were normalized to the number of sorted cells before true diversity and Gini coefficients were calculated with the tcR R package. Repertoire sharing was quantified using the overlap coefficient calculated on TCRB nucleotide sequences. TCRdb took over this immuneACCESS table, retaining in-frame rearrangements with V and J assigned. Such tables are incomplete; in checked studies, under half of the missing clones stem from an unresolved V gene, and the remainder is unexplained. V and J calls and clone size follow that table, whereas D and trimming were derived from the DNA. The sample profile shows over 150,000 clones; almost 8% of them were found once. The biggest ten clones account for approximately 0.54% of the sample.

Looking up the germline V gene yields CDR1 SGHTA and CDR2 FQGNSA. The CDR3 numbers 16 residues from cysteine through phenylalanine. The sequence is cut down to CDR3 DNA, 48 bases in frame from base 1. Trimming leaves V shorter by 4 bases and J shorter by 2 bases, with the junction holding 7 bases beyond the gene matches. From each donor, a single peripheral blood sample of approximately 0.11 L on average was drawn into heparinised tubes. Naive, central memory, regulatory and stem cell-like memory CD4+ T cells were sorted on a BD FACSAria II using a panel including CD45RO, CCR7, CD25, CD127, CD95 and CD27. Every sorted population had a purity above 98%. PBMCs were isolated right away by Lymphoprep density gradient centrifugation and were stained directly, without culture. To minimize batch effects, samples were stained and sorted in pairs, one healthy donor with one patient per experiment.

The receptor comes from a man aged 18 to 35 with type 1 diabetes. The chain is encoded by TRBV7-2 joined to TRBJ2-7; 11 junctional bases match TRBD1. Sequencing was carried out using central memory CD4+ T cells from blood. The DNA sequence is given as TGTGCCAGCAGCTCTGGACCGGGACAGGGGGCCTACGAGCAGTACTTC. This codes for CASSSGPGQGAYEQYF.